This paragraph reports one T cell receptor (beta chain). This record belongs to a study of blood T cell repertoires in COVID-19. Profiled with immunoSEQ multiplex PCR; TCRdb holds only in-frame clones, not every one. The sample records tens of thousands of clones, around 80% being singletons. The receptor's source is a man older than 75 with acute or convalescent COVID-19. Specimen: peripheral blood.

In DNA, the CDR3 is TGTGCCAGCAGCTTTCTAGCGGGGGGGTCGGGTGAGCAGTTCTTC. Translating gives CASSFLAGGSGEQFF. The V gene is TRBV2, the J gene TRBJ2-1; 12 nucleotides line up with TRBD2. V was clipped by 6 bases and J by 9 bases; unmatched bases: 9. Germline V gene data show CDR1 as SNHLY and CDR2 as FYNNEI. This CDR3 is built from 15 residues.